Presented here are 28 T cell receptor beta chains from one specimen sequenced in a study of beta chain features in type 1 diabetes. Study findings and constraints: There was a moderate but significant shortening of TCRB CDR3s in all four CD4+ subsets of Type 1 diabetes patients.

These receptors have no identified antigens. Expressed TCRB transcripts were sequenced after all isolated RNA was converted to cDNA. Profiled with immunoSEQ multiplex PCR; TCRdb holds only in-frame clones, not every one. The sample comprises approximately 260,000 clones, around 20% of which are singletons, and less than 0.03% rests with the top ten. The sequencing input was naive CD4+ T cells from blood. All receptors derive from a woman aged 40 to 50 with type 1 diabetes.

Details on this clone: The sample contains more than one DNA sequence encoding this CDR3. This chain uses TRBV28 with TRBJ2-5, with D possibly matching TRBD1 (5 bases). Trimming removed 8 bases from V and 0 bases from J, with 7 bases in between. The CDR3 has 12 amino acids. Germline loops: CDR1 MDHEN, CDR2 SYDVKM. The CDR3, as DNA: TGTGCCAGCGGGGCTTACCAAGAGACCCAGTACTTC. The encoded protein is CASGAYQETQYF. Using reference TRBV28 and TRBJ2-5 for the parts outside the CDR3, the full variable domain is DVKVTQSSRYLVKRTGEKVFLECVQDMDHENMFWYRQDPGLGLRLIYFSYDVKMKEKGDIPEGYSVSREKKERFSLILESASTNQTSMYLCASGAYQETQYFGPGTRLLVL.

The V and J genes are TRBV28 and TRBJ1-5; D uncertain. V was cut by 3 bases and J by 5 bases, with 11 bases left in between. Germline-derived CDR1 and CDR2 are MDHEN and SYDVKM. This CDR3 comprises 14 residues. The CDR3 loop is CASSLSGLYQPQHF. CDR3 nucleotide sequence: TGTGCCAGCAGTTTGTCAGGCCTCTATCAGCCCCAGCATTTT.

Only a few counts were recorded for this clone. This chain connects TRBV10-3 to TRBJ2-7, with TRBD1 identical over 7 bases. This CDR3 is 11 amino acids long. V lost 6 bases and J lost 7; bases outside the gene matches: 3. Germline assignment: CDR1 ENHRY and CDR2 SYGVKD. As DNA, the CDR3 is TGTGCCATCAGGACAGGGAGTGAGCAGTACTTC. Protein product: CAIRTGSEQYF.

The rearrangement links TRBV14 to TRBJ2-1; D remains unclear. V lost 4 bases, J lost 0 bases, and 22 bases lay in between. This CDR3 has 19 amino acids. Germline CDR1 reads SGHDN; CDR2 reads FVKESK. CDR3 sequence: CASSPSTRAISNSYNEQFF. CDR3 DNA sequence: TGTGCCAGCAGCCCTTCAACGAGAGCTATCTCTAACTCCTACAATGAGCAGTTCTTC.

This clone was counted a few times. The rearrangement uses TRBV25-1 and TRBJ2-4, with D possibly matching TRBD1 (5 bases). The CDR3 loop spans 13 amino acids. With 2 bases removed from V and 9 bases from J, the gap between germline ends came to 11 bases. Germline CDR1 and CDR2: MGHDK and SYGVNS. As DNA, the CDR3 is TGTGCCAGCAGTGAAGGGGCCGATAGCATTCAGTACTTC. Translated: CASSEGADSIQYF.

This sequence joins TRBV27 and TRBJ2-3, with D hard to call. Germline CDR1 and CDR2: MNHEY and SMNVEV (reference sequence). V lost 2 bases, J lost 2 bases, and 5 bases lay in between. The CDR3 loop spans 13 amino acids. Written as DNA, the CDR3 is TGTGCCAGCAGTTTAACTCACACAGATACGCAGTATTTT. Its protein is CASSLTHTDTQYF.

This clone turned up a few times. Written as DNA, the CDR3 is TGTGCCGGACAGGGGGCGAACTATGGCTACACCTTC. Protein sequence: CAGQGANYGYTF. This chain links TRBV28 with TRBJ1-2, with TRBD1 matching over 11 bases. The CDR3 extends over 12 amino acids. Trimming cost V 11 bases and J 2 bases; bases outside gene matches: 1. Germline V CDR1 and CDR2: MDHEN, SYDVKM.

This clone was detected only a few times. The chain uses TRBV5-4 and TRBJ1-1; weak D call: TRBD1 (6 bases). Germline-derived CDR1 and CDR2 are SGHNT and YYREEE (reference sequence). The CDR3 totals 15 residues. V gave up 5 bases and J gave up 0 bases, with 14 bases separating them. This CDR3 reads CASRPGGGLNTEAFF. The CDR3 DNA sequence: TGTGCCAGCAGGCCTGGGGGGGGCCTGAACACTGAAGCTTTCTTT. Full variable domain (missing parts from reference TRBV5-4 and TRBJ1-1): ETGVTQSPTHLIKTRGQQVTLRCSSQSGHNTVSWYQQALGQGPQFIFQYYREEENGRGNFPPRFSGLQFPNYSSELNVNALELDDSALYLCASRPGGGLNTEAFFGQGTRLTVV.

J is TRBJ1-1 and V is TRBV30, with D unclear. Germline CDR1 is GTSNPN and CDR2 is SVGIG (reference sequence). Trimming took 0 bases from V and 7 from J, leaving 18 bases between them. The CDR3 contains 15 residues. The CDR3 reads CAWSVHPGRTSEAFF. The CDR3, as DNA: TGTGCCTGGAGTGTACATCCGGGGAGGACTAGTGAAGCTTTCTTT.

The rearrangement uses TRBV28 and TRBJ2-2; maybe TRBD1 (5 bases). Germline V lookup: CDR1 MDHEN, CDR2 SYDVKM. The CDR3 has 15 amino acids. Trimming stripped 6 bases from V and 2 bases from J, with 13 bases between. For the CDR3, the DNA is TGTGCCAGCAGCATAACAGGTACCAACACCGGGGAGCTGTTTTTT. Its translation: CASSITGTNTGELFF. Together with reference TRBV28 and TRBJ2-2, the CDR3 gives the full variable domain: DVKVTQSSRYLVKRTGEKVFLECVQDMDHENMFWYRQDPGLGLRLIYFSYDVKMKEKGDIPEGYSVSREKKERFSLILESASTNQTSMYLCASSITGTNTGELFFGEGSRLTVL.

V gene TRBV28 combines with J gene TRBJ2-1; 11 nucleotides align to TRBD1. With 2 bases clipped from V and 8 bases from J, the junction kept 5 bases outside the gene matches. Germline CDR1 MDHEN, CDR2 SYDVKM. This CDR3 contains 15 residues. The DNA for the CDR3 is TGTGCCAGCAGTTTACGTGGGACAGGGGGGTATGAGCAGTTCTTC. Encoded protein: CASSLRGTGGYEQFF.

This clone came up a few times. The CDR3: CATSNRESTDTQYF. As DNA, the CDR3 is TGTGCCACCAGCAACAGGGAAAGCACAGATACGCAGTATTTT. J is TRBJ2-3 and V is TRBV15; tentative D call: TRBD1 (6 bases). CDR1 and CDR2 (germline): LNHNV, YYDKDF (reference sequence). The V end lost 4 bases, the J end lost 0 bases, and 8 bases lay between the germline ends. The CDR3 spans 14 residues.

This clone showed up just once. V is TRBV18 and J is TRBJ1-2; D call uncertain. The CDR3 is made up of 13 amino acids. Germline CDR1 KGHSH, CDR2 LQKENI. The V gene lost 3 bases and the J gene lost 5 bases, with 10 bases spanning the gap. CDR3 coding DNA: TGTGCCAGCTCACCCGGACTTCCGTATGGCTACACCTTC. Translating it yields CASSPGLPYGYTF.

This clone was seen a few times. This sequence joins TRBV28 and TRBJ2-7, with 11 nucleotides matching TRBD1. The germline V gene has CDR1 MDHEN and CDR2 SYDVKM. V was clipped by 8 bases and J by 7 bases; unmatched bases: 4. This CDR3 spans 12 amino acids. CDR3 amino acids: CASGQGAREQYF. For the CDR3, the DNA is TGTGCCAGCGGACAGGGGGCGCGTGAGCAGTACTTC.

This sequence joins TRBV4-3 and TRBJ2-3; D gene ambiguous. The CDR3 has 18 residues. V shed 0 bases and J shed 2 bases, with 18 bases lying between them. CDR1 and CDR2 (germline): LGHNA, YSLEER. Here the CDR3 DNA reads TGCGCCAGCAGCCAAGATGTATCCTCCGACTCAAACACAGATACGCAGTATTTT. Translating it yields CASSQDVSSDSNTDTQYF.

In DNA, the CDR3 is TGTGCCAGCAGCGTAGACAGGGTGGGATATGGCTACACCTTC. The encoded protein is CASSVDRVGYGYTF. The chain has TRBV9 and TRBJ1-2, with D possibly being TRBD1 (6 bases). The germline gives CDR1 SGDLS, CDR2 YYNGEE. V lost 0 bases and J 5 bases, leaving 11 bases between the germline ends. The CDR3 is made up of 14 amino acids.

In this sample, this clone turned up a few times. The chain recombines TRBV27 with TRBJ2-3; D perhaps matches TRBD2 (5 bases). Germline assignment: CDR1 MNHEY and CDR2 SMNVEV (reference sequence). This CDR3 contains 15 residues. V gave up 4 bases and J gave up 0 bases, with 11 bases separating them. As DNA, the CDR3 is TGTGCCAGCAGTTCGTCCGGGAACAGCACAGATACGCAGTATTTT. Its translation is CASSSSGNSTDTQYF.

This chain links TRBV30 with TRBJ1-1; tentatively, D is TRBD1 (5 bases). Trimming pared 4 bases from V and 5 bases from J, leaving 11 bases between. Germline CDR1 reads GTSNPN; CDR2 reads SVGIG (reference sequence). CDR3 length equals 12 residues. For the CDR3, the DNA is TGTGCCTGGACCGGGGAGGGGACTGAAGCTTTCTTT. This translates into CAWTGEGTEAFF.

The chain recombines TRBV20-1 with TRBJ1-1, with D tentatively TRBD1 (5 bases). The length of the CDR3 is 11 residues. Germline V gives CDR1 DFQATT, CDR2 SNEGSKA (reference sequence). Trimming cost V 6 bases and J 8 bases, with 13 bases left between them. This CDR3 reads CSAQGHEEAFF. CDR3 coding DNA: TGCAGTGCGCAAGGACACGAAGAAGCTTTCTTT.

In this sample, this clone turned up a few times. The CDR3 region has the DNA TGCAGCGTTGCAACCGCGAACCAAGAGACCCAGTACTTC. Translated, it gives CSVATANQETQYF. The chain uses TRBV29-1 and TRBJ2-5; unclear D gene. Germline V gives CDR1 SQVTM, CDR2 ANQGSEA. V lost 4 bases and J 0 bases, leaving 9 bases between the germline ends. The CDR3 is 13 residues long.

This clone was recorded a few times. The gene calls are TRBV9 and TRBJ2-7; 9 bases line up with TRBD2. Germline values: CDR1 SGDLS, CDR2 YYNGEE. V gave up 6 bases and J gave up 2 bases; unmatched junction bases: 15. CDR3 length: 17 amino acids. The CDR3 loop is CASNRRPDGTSPYEQYF. The CDR3 coding sequence is TGTGCCAGCAACCGAAGACCCGACGGGACTAGCCCCTACGAGCAGTACTTC. The full variable domain, its missing parts supplied by reference TRBV9 and TRBJ2-7, is DSGVTQTPKHLITATGQRVTLRCSPRSGDLSVYWYQQSLDQGLQFLIQYYNGEERAKGNILERFSAQQFPDLHSELNLSSLELGDSALYFCASNRRPDGTSPYEQYFGPGTRLTVT.

The rearrangement uses TRBV14 and TRBJ1-6; perhaps TRBD1 as D (6 bases). The V gene lost 4 bases and the J gene lost 8 bases, with 15 bases spanning the gap. Germline V gives CDR1 SGHDN, CDR2 FVKESK. The CDR3 extends over 15 amino acids. In DNA form, the CDR3 reads TGTGCCAGCAGCCCGGGACACCCTCGGGATTCACCCCTCCACTTT. This codes for CASSPGHPRDSPLHF.

This clone was observed a handful of times. The rearrangement joins TRBV9 to TRBJ1-2; D possibly corresponds to TRBD1 (6 bases). Germline assignment: CDR1 SGDLS and CDR2 YYNGEE. The CDR3 has 19 residues. Trimming shortened V by 0 bases and J by 2 bases, and 23 bases separated the two germline ends. Here the CDR3 reads CASSVGVGGGPGGNYGYTF. The CDR3 DNA is TGTGCCAGCAGCGTAGGCGTCGGCGGGGGCCCTGGAGGAAACTATGGCTACACCTTC. The variable domain in full, completed from reference TRBV9 and TRBJ1-2, reads DSGVTQTPKHLITATGQRVTLRCSPRSGDLSVYWYQQSLDQGLQFLIQYYNGEERAKGNILERFSAQQFPDLHSELNLSSLELGDSALYFCASSVGVGGGPGGNYGYTFGSGTRLTVV.

The V call is TRBV6-5, the J call TRBJ2-5; 9 bases align to TRBD1. Germline CDR1 reads MNHEY; CDR2 reads SVGAGI. The CDR3 contains 15 residues. After removal of 2 bases from V and 5 bases from J, the junction contained 6 bases not matched to a gene. CDR3 in DNA: TGTGCCAGCAGTTACAGGGGACAGGGTAGGGAGACCCAGTACTTC. Translation gives CASSYRGQGRETQYF.

The V gene is TRBV7-2, the J gene TRBJ1-2; tentatively, D is TRBD1 (6 bases). Germline V CDR1 and CDR2: SGHTA, FQGNSA. This CDR3 has 14 residues. The V end lost 2 bases, the J end lost 8 bases, and 15 bases lay between the germline ends. CDR3 nucleotide sequence: TGTGCCAGCAGCTTACAGGGTACAGGGCAGGGCTACACCTTC. This translates into CASSLQGTGQGYTF.

This clone was observed a handful of times. The rearrangement links TRBV29-1 to TRBJ1-2, with TRBD1 as a possible D gene (5 bases). CDR3 size: 15 residues. Trimming cost V 5 bases and J 6 bases, with 22 bases left between them. Looked up from germline, CDR1 is SQVTM and CDR2 is ANQGSEA. CDR3 in amino acids: CSVLNSRQPYDGYTF. CDR3 DNA sequence: TGCAGCGTTCTGAACAGCCGACAGCCTTATGATGGCTACACCTTC.

This clone was recorded a few times. V gene TRBV11-3 combines with J gene TRBJ1-1; D perhaps matches TRBD1 (5 bases). The CDR3 extends over 13 amino acids. V shed 2 bases and J shed 10 bases, with 14 bases lying between them. Germline values: CDR1 SGHNT, CDR2 YENEEA. This CDR3 reads CASSLRSGLGAFF. Here the CDR3 DNA reads TGTGCCAGCAGCTTAAGGTCAGGGCTGGGAGCTTTCTTT.

In its sample, this clone was seen a few times. The chain employs TRBV6-6 and TRBJ1-1, with 7 bases lining up with TRBD1. The CDR3 extends over 13 amino acids. The germline V gene has CDR1 MNHNY and CDR2 SVGAGI (reference sequence). After removal of 7 bases from V and 8 bases from J, the junction contained 10 bases not matched to a gene. The CDR3 protein is CASNPPGTAEAFF. Here the CDR3 DNA reads TGTGCCAGCAACCCTCCGGGGACAGCAGAAGCTTTCTTT.